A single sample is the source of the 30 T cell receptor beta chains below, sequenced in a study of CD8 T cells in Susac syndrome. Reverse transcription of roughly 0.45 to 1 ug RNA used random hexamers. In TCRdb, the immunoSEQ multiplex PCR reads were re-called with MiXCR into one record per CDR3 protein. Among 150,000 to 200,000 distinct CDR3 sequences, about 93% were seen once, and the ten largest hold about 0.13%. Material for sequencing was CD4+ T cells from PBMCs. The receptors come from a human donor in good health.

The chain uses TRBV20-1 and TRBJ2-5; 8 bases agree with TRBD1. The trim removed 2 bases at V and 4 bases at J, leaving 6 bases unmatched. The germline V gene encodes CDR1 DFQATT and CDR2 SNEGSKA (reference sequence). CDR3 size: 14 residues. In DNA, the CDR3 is TGCAGTGCTAGACGACTACAGGGGGTAGAGACCCAGTACTTC. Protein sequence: CSARRLQGVETQYF.

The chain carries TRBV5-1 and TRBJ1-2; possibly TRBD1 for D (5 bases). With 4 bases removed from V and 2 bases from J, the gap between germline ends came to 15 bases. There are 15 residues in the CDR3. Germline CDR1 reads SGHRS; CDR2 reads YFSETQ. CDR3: CASSPPSRDNYGYTF. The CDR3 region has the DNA TGCGCCAGCAGCCCCCCCAGCCGGGACAACTATGGCTACACCTTC.

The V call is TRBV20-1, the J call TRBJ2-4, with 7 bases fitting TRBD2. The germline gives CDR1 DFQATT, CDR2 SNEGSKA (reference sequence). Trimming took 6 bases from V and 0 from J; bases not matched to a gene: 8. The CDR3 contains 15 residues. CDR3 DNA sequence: TGCAGTGCAAGCGGGACCTTGCTAGCCAAAAACATTCAGTACTTC. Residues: CSASGTLLAKNIQYF.

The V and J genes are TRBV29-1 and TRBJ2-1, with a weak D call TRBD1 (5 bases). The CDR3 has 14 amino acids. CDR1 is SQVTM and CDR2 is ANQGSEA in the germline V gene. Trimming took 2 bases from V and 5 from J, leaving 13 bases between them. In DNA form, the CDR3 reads TGCAGCGTTGAAATGGGGCGCGAGAACAATGAGCAGTTCTTC. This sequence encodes CSVEMGRENNEQFF.

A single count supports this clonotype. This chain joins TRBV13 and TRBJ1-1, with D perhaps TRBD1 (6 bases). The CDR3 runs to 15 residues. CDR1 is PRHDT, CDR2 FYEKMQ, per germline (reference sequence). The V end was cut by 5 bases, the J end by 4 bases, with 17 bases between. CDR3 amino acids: CASSRDRTRTTEAFF. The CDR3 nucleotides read TGTGCCAGCAGCCGAGACAGGACTAGGACCACTGAAGCTTTCTTT.

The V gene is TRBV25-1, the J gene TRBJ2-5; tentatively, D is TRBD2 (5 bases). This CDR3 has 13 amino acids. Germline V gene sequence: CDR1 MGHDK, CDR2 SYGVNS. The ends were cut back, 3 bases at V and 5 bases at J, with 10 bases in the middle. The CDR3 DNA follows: TGTGCCAGCAGTGACTGGAGGATTGAGACCCAGTACTTC. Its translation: CASSDWRIETQYF. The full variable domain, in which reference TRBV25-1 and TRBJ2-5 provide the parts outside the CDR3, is EADIYQTPRYLVIGTGKKITLECSQTMGHDKMYWYQQDPGMELHLIHYSYGVNSTEKGDLSSESTVSRIRTEHFPLTLESARPSHTSQYLCASSDWRIETQYFGPGTRLLVL.

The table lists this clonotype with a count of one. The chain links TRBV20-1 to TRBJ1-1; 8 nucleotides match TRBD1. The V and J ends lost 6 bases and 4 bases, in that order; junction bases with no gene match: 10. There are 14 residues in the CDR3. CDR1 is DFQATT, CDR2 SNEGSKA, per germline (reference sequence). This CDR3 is CSAIDRGAGTEAFF. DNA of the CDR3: TGCAGTGCAATCGACAGGGGCGCCGGCACTGAAGCTTTCTTT.

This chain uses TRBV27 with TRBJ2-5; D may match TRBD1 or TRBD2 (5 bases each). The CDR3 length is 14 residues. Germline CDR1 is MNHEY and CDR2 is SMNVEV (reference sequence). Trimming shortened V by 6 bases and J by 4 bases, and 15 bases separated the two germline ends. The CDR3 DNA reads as TGTGCCAGCAGAACATGGGGGTTAGGAGAGACCCAGTACTTC. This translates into CASRTWGLGETQYF.

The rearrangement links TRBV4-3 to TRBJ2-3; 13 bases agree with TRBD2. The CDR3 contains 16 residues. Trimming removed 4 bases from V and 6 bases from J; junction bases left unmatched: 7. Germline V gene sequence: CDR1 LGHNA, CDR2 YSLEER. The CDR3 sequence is CASSRTSGGAGDTQYF. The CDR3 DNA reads TGCGCCAGCAGCCGAACTAGCGGGGGGGCCGGGGATACGCAGTATTTT.

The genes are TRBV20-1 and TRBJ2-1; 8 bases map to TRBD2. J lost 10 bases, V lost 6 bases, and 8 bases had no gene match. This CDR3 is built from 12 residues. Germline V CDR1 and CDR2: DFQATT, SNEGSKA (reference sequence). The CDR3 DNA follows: TGCAGTGCCACCTCGGGGGGGCGAGAGCAGTTCTTC. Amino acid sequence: CSATSGGREQFF.

The CDR3 is CASTLKGAVTGELFF. CDR3 bases: TGTGCCAGCACCCTTAAAGGGGCGGTCACCGGGGAGCTGTTTTTT. The chain is built from TRBV12-3 or TRBV12-4 and TRBJ2-2, with a tentative D call TRBD1 (5 bases). V was cut by 7 bases and J by 4 bases, with 16 bases left in between. The length of the CDR3 is 15 residues.

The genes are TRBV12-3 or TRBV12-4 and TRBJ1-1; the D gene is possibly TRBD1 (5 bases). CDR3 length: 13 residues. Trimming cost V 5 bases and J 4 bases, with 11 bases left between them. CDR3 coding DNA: TGTGCCAGCAGTCTCCTGGGGGGCACTGAAGCTTTCTTT. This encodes CASSLLGGTEAFF.

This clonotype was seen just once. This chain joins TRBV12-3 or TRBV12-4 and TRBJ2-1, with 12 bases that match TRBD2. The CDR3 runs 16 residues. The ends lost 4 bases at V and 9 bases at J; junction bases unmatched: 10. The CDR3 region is CASSSAFTSGGSEQFF. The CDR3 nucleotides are TGTGCCAGCAGTTCGGCTTTCACTAGCGGGGGGAGTGAGCAGTTCTTC.

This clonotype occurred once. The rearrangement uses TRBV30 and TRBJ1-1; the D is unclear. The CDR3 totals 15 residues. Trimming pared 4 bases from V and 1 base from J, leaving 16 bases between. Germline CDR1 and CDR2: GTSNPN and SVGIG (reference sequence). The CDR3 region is CAWTQNTVRNTEAFF. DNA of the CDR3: TGTGCCTGGACTCAAAATACGGTCAGGAACACTGAAGCTTTCTTT.

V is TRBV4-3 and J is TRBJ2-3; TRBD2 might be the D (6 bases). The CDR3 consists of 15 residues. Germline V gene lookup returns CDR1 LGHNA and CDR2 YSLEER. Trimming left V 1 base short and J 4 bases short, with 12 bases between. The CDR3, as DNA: TGCGCCAGCAGCCAAGGTGGCCGGGAGTCAGATACGCAGTATTTT. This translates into CASSQGGRESDTQYF.

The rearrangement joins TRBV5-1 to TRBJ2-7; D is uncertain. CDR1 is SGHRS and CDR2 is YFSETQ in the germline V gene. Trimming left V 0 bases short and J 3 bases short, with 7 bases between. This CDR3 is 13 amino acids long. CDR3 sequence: CASSLESDYEQYF. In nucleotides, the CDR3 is TGCGCCAGCAGCTTGGAGTCAGACTACGAGCAGTACTTC.

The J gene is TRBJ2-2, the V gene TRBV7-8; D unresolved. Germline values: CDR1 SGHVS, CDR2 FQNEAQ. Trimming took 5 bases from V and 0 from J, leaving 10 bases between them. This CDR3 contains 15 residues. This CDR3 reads CASSPQGTNTGELFF. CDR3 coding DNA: TGTGCCAGCAGCCCGCAAGGGACGAACACCGGGGAGCTGTTTTTT.

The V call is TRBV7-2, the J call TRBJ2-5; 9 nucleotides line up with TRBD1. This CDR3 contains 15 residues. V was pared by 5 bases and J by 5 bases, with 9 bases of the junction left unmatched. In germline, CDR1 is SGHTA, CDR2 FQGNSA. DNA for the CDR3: TGTGCCAGCAGCCTCTCGAACAGGGGGCTGGAGACCCAGTACTTC. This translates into CASSLSNRGLETQYF. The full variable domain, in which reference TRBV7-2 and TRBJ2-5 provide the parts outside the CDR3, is GAGVSQSPSNKVTEKGKDVELRCDPISGHTALYWYRQSLGQGLEFLIYFQGNSAPDKSGLPSDRFSAERTGGSVSTLTIQRTQQEDSAVYLCASSLSNRGLETQYFGPGTRLLVL.

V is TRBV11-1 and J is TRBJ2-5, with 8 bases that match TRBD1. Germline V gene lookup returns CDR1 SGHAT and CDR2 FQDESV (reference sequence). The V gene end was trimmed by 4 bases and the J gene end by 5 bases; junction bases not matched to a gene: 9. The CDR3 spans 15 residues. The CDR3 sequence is CASSSWGQAGETQYF. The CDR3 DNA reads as TGTGCCAGCAGCTCCTGGGGACAGGCGGGGGAGACCCAGTACTTC.

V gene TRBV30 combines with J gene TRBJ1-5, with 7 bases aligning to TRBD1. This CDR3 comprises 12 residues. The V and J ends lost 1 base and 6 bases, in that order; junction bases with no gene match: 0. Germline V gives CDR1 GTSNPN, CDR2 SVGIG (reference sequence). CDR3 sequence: CAWSGTGQPQHF. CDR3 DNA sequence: TGTGCCTGGAGTGGGACAGGTCAGCCCCAGCATTTT.

The CDR3 nucleotides read TGTGCCAGCAGCCAAGATGCGTCGGGGTACCCCGGCGAGACCCAGTACTTC. Translation: CASSQDASGYPGETQYF. The genes are TRBV14 and TRBJ2-5, with D possibly being TRBD2 (5 bases). This CDR3 has 17 residues. V lost 0 bases to trimming and J lost 5 bases, with 19 bases between them. Germline V gene lookup returns CDR1 SGHDN and CDR2 FVKESK. The variable domain in full, with the rest retrieved from reference TRBV14 and TRBJ2-5, is EAGVTQFPSHSVIEKGQTVTLRCDPISGHDNLYWYRRVMGKEIKFLLHFVKESKQDESGMPNNRFLAERTGGTYSTLKVQPAELEDSGVYFCASSQDASGYPGETQYFGPGTRLLVL.

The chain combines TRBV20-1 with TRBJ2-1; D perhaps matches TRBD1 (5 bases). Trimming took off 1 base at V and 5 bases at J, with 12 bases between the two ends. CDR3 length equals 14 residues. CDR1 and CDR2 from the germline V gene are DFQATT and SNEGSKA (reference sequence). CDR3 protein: CSARGGRRNNEQFF. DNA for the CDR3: TGCAGTGCTAGAGGGGGCCGACGGAACAATGAGCAGTTCTTC.

CDR3 nucleotides: TGTGCCACCAGCGGGGAGCGGCGCGATGAGCAGTTCTTC. As protein: CATSGERRDEQFF. The rearrangement joins TRBV24-1 to TRBJ2-1; the D gene is possibly TRBD2 (5 bases). V lost 7 bases and J lost 8, with 14 bases in between. Germline V gene data show CDR1 as KGHDR and CDR2 as SFDVKD. The CDR3 runs 13 residues.

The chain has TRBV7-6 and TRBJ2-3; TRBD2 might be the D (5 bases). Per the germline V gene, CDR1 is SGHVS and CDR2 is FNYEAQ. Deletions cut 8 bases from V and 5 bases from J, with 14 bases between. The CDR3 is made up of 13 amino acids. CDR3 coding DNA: TGTGCCAGCGGTCCCAATCGGGGAGATACGCAGTATTTT. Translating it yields CASGPNRGDTQYF.

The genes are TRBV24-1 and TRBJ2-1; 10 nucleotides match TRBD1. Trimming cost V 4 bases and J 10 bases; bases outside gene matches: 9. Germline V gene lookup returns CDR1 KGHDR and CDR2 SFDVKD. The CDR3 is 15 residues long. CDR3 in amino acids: CATSERDRGYDEQFF. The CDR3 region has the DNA TGTGCCACCAGTGAACGGGACAGGGGATATGACGAGCAGTTCTTC.

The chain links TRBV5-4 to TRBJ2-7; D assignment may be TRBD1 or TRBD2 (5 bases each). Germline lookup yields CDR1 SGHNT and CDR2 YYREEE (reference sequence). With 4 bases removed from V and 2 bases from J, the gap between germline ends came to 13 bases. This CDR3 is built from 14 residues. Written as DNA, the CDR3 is TGTGCCAGCAGCCAAGCCGGGGCCACCTACGAGCAGTACTTC. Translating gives CASSQAGATYEQYF.

CDR3 amino acids: CASSPLGDNSPLHF. DNA for the CDR3: TGTGCCAGCTCACCGCTAGGGGATAATTCACCCCTCCACTTT. The V and J genes are TRBV18 and TRBJ1-6; possibly TRBD1 for D (5 bases). V was shortened by 3 bases and J by 5 bases, with 8 bases between the two germline ends. The CDR3 length is 14 residues. Germline-derived CDR1 and CDR2 are KGHSH and LQKENI.

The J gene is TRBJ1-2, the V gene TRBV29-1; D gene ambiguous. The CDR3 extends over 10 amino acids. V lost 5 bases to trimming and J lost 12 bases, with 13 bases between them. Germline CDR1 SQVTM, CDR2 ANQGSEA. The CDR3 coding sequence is TGCAGCGTTTCAGGCAGAAATGACACCTTC. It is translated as CSVSGRNDTF.

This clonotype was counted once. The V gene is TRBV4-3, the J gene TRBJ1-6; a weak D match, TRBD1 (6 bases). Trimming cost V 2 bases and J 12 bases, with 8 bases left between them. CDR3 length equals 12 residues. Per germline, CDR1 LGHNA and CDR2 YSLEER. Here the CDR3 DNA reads TGCGCCAGCAGCCAACCACAGGGACCCCTCCACTTT. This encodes CASSQPQGPLHF.

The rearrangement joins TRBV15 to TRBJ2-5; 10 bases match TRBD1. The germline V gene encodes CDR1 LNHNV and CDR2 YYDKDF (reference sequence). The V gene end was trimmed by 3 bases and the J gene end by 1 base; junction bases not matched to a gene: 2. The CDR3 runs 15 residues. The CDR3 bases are TGTGCCACCAGCAGGGGACAGGGGCCCCAAGAGACCCAGTACTTC. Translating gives CATSRGQGPQETQYF.